Presented here are 21 T cell receptor beta chains from one specimen sequenced in a study of cytomegalovirus exposure and HLA in healthy donors. The assay was immunoSEQ multiplex PCR, and TCRdb's table has in-frame clones only and misses some. In the table there are 150,000 to 200,000 clones, roughly 86% of which are singletons. Sequencing input: PBMCs. The receptor source for this set is a woman aged 18-29 years in good health and CMV-seronegative.

V is TRBV27 and J is TRBJ1-2; tentatively, D is TRBD1 (6 bases). V lost 7 bases, J lost 1 base, and 22 bases lay in between. Germline CDR1 MNHEY, CDR2 SMNVEV (reference sequence). CDR3 size: 17 residues. The CDR3 DNA reads TGTGCCAGCACCACAACTATACAGGGCGCCTTTAACTATGGCTACACCTTC. Encoded protein: CASTTTIQGAFNYGYTF.

The chain carries TRBV7-9 and TRBJ1-4; D is uncertain. Trimming shortened V by 5 bases and J by 0 bases, and 10 bases separated the two germline ends. The V gene's germline CDR1 is SEHNR and CDR2 FQNEAQ (reference sequence). This CDR3 contains 15 residues. CDR3 amino acids: CASSPDGTTNEKLFF. The CDR3 coding sequence is TGTGCCAGCAGCCCGGACGGGACAACTAATGAAAAACTGTTTTTT.

The chain uses TRBV9 and TRBJ1-3; D perhaps matches TRBD1 (6 bases). Germline CDR1 SGDLS, CDR2 YYNGEE. CDR3 size: 14 residues. This chain's CDR3 is CAITNRAAGNTIYF. CDR3 bases: TGTGCAATAACAAACAGGGCTGCTGGAAACACCATATATTTT. The full variable domain, in which reference TRBV9 and TRBJ1-3 provide the parts outside the CDR3, is DSGVTQTPKHLITATGQRVTLRCSPRSGDLSVYWYQQSLDQGLQFLIQYYNGEERAKGNILERFSAQQFPDLHSELNLSSLELGDSALYFCAITNRAAGNTIYFGEGSWLTVV.

This chain links TRBV5-1 with TRBJ2-2; 11 bases map to TRBD2. Germline V gene data show CDR1 as SGHRS and CDR2 as YFSETQ. V shed 4 bases, J shed 5 bases, and the junction held 4 bases outside the gene matches. The CDR3 has 15 amino acids. The CDR3 coding sequence is TGCGCCAGCAGCGCTGGACTAGCGGGTACCGGGGAGCTGTTTTTT. Encoded protein: CASSAGLAGTGELFF.

The chain employs TRBV6-5 and TRBJ2-1; D unclear. With 10 bases removed from V and 4 bases from J, the gap between germline ends came to 20 bases. The CDR3 has 15 residues. Germline lookup yields CDR1 MNHEY and CDR2 SVGAGI. The CDR3 nucleotides are TGTGCCACCCCCCCCGGGTGCGACCTATACAATGAGCAGTTCTTC. This encodes CATPPGCDLYNEQFF.

V usage is TRBV2 and J usage is TRBJ1-1, with D perhaps TRBD1 (5 bases). V lost 7 bases, J lost 5 bases, and 8 bases lay in between. Germline V gene data show CDR1 as SNHLY and CDR2 as FYNNEI. The CDR3 loop spans 11 amino acids. The CDR3 here is CASTGGTEAFF. The CDR3 bases are TGTGCCAGCACCGGGGGGACTGAAGCTTTCTTT.

The CDR3 region has the DNA TGTGCCAGCAGCGGGTCAGGGGGCTCCCCCGGCAATGAGCAGTTCTTC. It yields the protein CASSGSGGSPGNEQFF. The chain uses TRBV11-3 and TRBJ2-1; 8 bases agree with TRBD1. The CDR3 is 16 residues long. V lost 5 bases and J lost 6; bases outside the gene matches: 12. Germline assignment: CDR1 SGHNT and CDR2 YENEEA. Based on the CDR3 plus reference TRBV11-3 and TRBJ2-1, the full variable domain is EAGVVQSPRYKIIEKKQPVAFWCNPISGHNTLYWYLQNLGQGPELLIRYENEEAVDDSQLPKDRFSAERLKGVDSTLKIQPAELGDSAVYLCASSGSGGSPGNEQFFGPGTRLTVL.

The chain carries TRBV27 and TRBJ2-6, with D maybe TRBD2 (6 bases). CDR3 size: 16 residues. CDR1 MNHEY and CDR2 SMNVEV come from the germline V gene (reference sequence). Trimming removed 6 bases at V and 0 bases at J, with 12 bases between. In DNA, the CDR3 is TGTGCCAGCAGCCCTTGGGAGGACTCTGGGGCCAACGTCCTGACTTTC. The encoded protein is CASSPWEDSGANVLTF.

CDR3 in amino acids: CASSAPGTTQNEQFF. DNA of the CDR3: TGTGCCAGCAGCGCTCCCGGGACTACCCAGAATGAGCAGTTCTTC. The rearrangement joins TRBV9 to TRBJ2-1; 7 bases align to TRBD2. The germline gives CDR1 SGDLS, CDR2 YYNGEE. The CDR3 is made up of 15 amino acids. V gave up 3 bases and J gave up 7 bases; unmatched junction bases: 10. The full variable domain, rest sourced from reference TRBV9 and TRBJ2-1, is DSGVTQTPKHLITATGQRVTLRCSPRSGDLSVYWYQQSLDQGLQFLIQYYNGEERAKGNILERFSAQQFPDLHSELNLSSLELGDSALYFCASSAPGTTQNEQFFGPGTRLTVL.

This chain uses TRBV2 with TRBJ1-2, with D maybe TRBD1 (6 bases). The CDR3 loop spans 13 amino acids. The V end was cut by 7 bases, the J end by 7 bases, with 16 bases between. The germline gives CDR1 SNHLY, CDR2 FYNNEI. The CDR3 DNA is TGTGCCAGCACCGGGCAGGGCAGGGGTGGCTACACCTTC. This translates into CASTGQGRGGYTF.

This chain connects TRBV5-6 to TRBJ2-5; 14 bases agree with TRBD2. The CDR3 consists of 16 residues. Germline V gene data show CDR1 as SGHDT and CDR2 as YYEEEE. The ends lost 2 bases at V and 3 bases at J; junction bases unmatched: 3. The CDR3 bases are TGTGCCAGCAGCTTTGGACTAGCGGGAGGCGAAGAGACCCAGTACTTC. Protein sequence: CASSFGLAGGEETQYF. The full variable domain, with the rest looked up from reference TRBV5-6 and TRBJ2-5, is DAGVTQSPTHLIKTRGQQVTLRCSPKSGHDTVSWYQQALGQGPQFIFQYYEEEERQRGNFPDRFSGHQFPNYSSELNVNALLLGDSALYLCASSFGLAGGEETQYFGPGTRLLVL.

The genes are TRBV9 and TRBJ2-6, with 7 bases lining up with TRBD2. The CDR3 sequence is 19 residues long. Germline values: CDR1 SGDLS, CDR2 YYNGEE. Trimming removed 0 bases from V and 0 bases from J; junction bases left unmatched: 9. The CDR3 loop is CASSVALGTTSSGANVLTF. As DNA, the CDR3 is TGTGCCAGCAGCGTAGCTCTGGGGACTACCAGCTCTGGGGCCAACGTCCTGACTTTC.

Only a few counts were recorded for this clone. The chain combines TRBV6-5 with TRBJ1-1, with D possibly matching TRBD1 (6 bases). The CDR3 spans 14 residues. The germline CDR1 and CDR2 sequences are MNHEY and SVGAGI. With 4 bases removed from V and 1 base from J, the gap between germline ends came to 10 bases. The CDR3: CASSLQGANTEAFF. The CDR3 DNA reads as TGTGCCAGCAGTTTACAGGGTGCGAACACTGAAGCTTTCTTT.

This clone has just a few counts. This sequence joins TRBV7-3 and TRBJ2-1; 8 positions match TRBD1. CDR1 SGHTA and CDR2 FQGTGA come from the germline V gene. With V trimmed by 6 bases and J by 0 bases, 4 bases remained unmatched. CDR3 length equals 15 residues. The CDR3 DNA reads as TGTGCCAGCAGTCCCGACAGGGGCTCCTACAATGAGCAGTTCTTC. It translates to CASSPDRGSYNEQFF.

The chain is built from TRBV7-9 and TRBJ2-3; D is unclear. Trimming cost V 1 base and J 0 bases, with 14 bases left between them. The germline V gene has CDR1 SEHNR and CDR2 FQNEAQ (reference sequence). CDR3 size: 17 residues. The CDR3 nucleotides read TGTGCCAGCAGCTTAGTTCCTAGGCGTTCTAGCACAGATACGCAGTATTTT. The encoded protein is CASSLVPRRSSTDTQYF.

This rearrangement joins TRBV4-2 to TRBJ2-1; 16 bases align to TRBD2. In germline, CDR1 is LGHNA, CDR2 YNFKEQ. V shed 3 bases, J shed 9 bases, and the junction held 8 bases outside the gene matches. The CDR3 sequence is 17 residues long. The CDR3 spells CASSQVGTSGGAFEQFF. CDR3 coding DNA: TGTGCCAGCAGCCAGGTTGGGACTAGCGGGGGGGCGTTTGAGCAGTTCTTC.

There are a few counts of this clone. The rearrangement uses TRBV7-2 and TRBJ1-2; D is perhaps TRBD1 (6 bases). The CDR3 has 14 residues. Per germline, CDR1 SGHTA and CDR2 FQGNSA. V shed 4 bases and J shed 4 bases, with 13 bases lying between them. The CDR3 DNA follows: TGTGCCAGCAGCTCTACCGGACAGCCCTATGGCTACACCTTC. This codes for CASSSTGQPYGYTF.

The chain combines TRBV6-1 with TRBJ1-1; TRBD1 agrees at 8 bases. With V trimmed by 7 bases and J by 2 bases, 9 bases remained unmatched. This CDR3 region has 15 residues. Germline loops: CDR1 MNHNS, CDR2 SASEGT. The CDR3: CASTPRTGSNTEAFF. The DNA of the CDR3 is TGTGCCAGCACCCCCAGGACAGGGTCAAACACTGAAGCTTTCTTT.

The J gene is TRBJ1-1, the V gene TRBV21-1. TRBV21-1 is a known pseudogene. The CDR3 length is 15 residues. The CDR3 protein is CASSKGEGMNTEAFF. Written as DNA, the CDR3 is TGTGCCAGCAGCAAAGGGGAGGGCATGAACACTGAAGCTTTCTTT.

This clone was seen a few times. J is TRBJ2-2 and V is TRBV6-4; 9 bases align to TRBD1. CDR1 is MRHNA, CDR2 SNTAGT, per germline. The CDR3 contains 16 residues. V was pared by 0 bases and J by 5 bases, with 4 bases of the junction left unmatched. CDR3 loop: CASSDSAGTGTGELFF. As DNA, the CDR3 is TGTGCCAGCAGTGACTCAGCCGGGACAGGGACCGGGGAGCTGTTTTTT.

V is TRBV6-1 and J is TRBJ1-1; 8 nucleotides match TRBD1. The CDR3 loop spans 17 amino acids. Unmatched junction bases numbered 15, after V lost 4 bases and J lost 5 bases. CDR1 MNHNS and CDR2 SASEGT come from the germline V gene. CDR3 nucleotides: TGTGCCAGCAGTGGAGAGCCCAGGGGGCGCGTTGGGACTGAAGCTTTCTTT. It codes for CASSGEPRGRVGTEAFF.